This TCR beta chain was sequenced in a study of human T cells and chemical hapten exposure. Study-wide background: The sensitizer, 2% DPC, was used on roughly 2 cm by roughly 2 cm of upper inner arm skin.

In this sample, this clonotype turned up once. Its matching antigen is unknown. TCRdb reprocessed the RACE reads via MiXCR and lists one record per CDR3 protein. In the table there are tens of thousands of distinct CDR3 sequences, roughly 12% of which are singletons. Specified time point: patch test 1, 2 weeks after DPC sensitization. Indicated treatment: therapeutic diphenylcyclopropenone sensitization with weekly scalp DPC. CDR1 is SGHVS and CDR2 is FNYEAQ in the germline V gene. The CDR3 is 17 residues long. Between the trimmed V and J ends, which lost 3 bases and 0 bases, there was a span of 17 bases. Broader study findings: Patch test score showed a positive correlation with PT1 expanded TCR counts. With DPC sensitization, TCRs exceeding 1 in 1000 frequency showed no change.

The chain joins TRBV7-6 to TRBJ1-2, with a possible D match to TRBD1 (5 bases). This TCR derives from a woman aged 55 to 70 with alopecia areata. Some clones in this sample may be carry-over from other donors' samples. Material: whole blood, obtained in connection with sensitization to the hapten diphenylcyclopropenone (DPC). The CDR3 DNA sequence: TGTGCCAGCAGCTTCCCAAATTGGTCAGGGCCTAACTATGGCTACACCTTC. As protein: CASSFPNWSGPNYGYTF.